The 11 T cell receptor beta chains presented below share a single source sample, sequenced in a study of T cell repertoires in ileal Crohn's disease. Time point here: proximal margin of the surgical specimen (macroscopically non-inflamed). Using immunoSEQ multiplex PCR, the repertoire was profiled, and TCRdb retains in-frame clones only, with some absent. The data hold around 3,700 clones, with under 90% observed a single time. Specimen: ileal tissue. The origin of the receptors is an adult with Crohn's disease.

This sequence joins TRBV5-6 and TRBJ1-4; no reliable D call. The V end lost 4 bases, the J end lost 8 bases, and 12 bases lay between the germline ends. Germline V gene data show CDR1 as SGHDT and CDR2 as YYEEEE. The CDR3 is 13 amino acids. The chain's CDR3 is CASSNGAQEKLFF. CDR3 DNA: TGTGCCAGCAGCAACGGTGCTCAGGAAAAACTGTTTTTT.

The V gene is TRBV10-2, the J gene TRBJ1-4; D not resolved. Germline V gene sequence: CDR1 WSHSY, CDR2 SAAADI. Trimming shortened V by 10 bases and J by 4 bases, and 16 bases separated the two germline ends. The CDR3 runs to 14 residues. CDR3 bases: TGCGCCACCCGCCTCCCGGACCATAATGAAAAACTGTTTTTT. Its translation: CATRLPDHNEKLFF.

The chain links TRBV10-3 to TRBJ2-3; the match to TRBD2 covers 8 bases. Germline V gene data show CDR1 as ENHRY and CDR2 as SYGVKD. V trimming: 6 bases; J trimming: 0 bases; junction bases outside the gene matches: 2. The CDR3 contains 14 residues. CDR3 region: CAIRAGVSTDTQYF. The CDR3 region has the DNA TGTGCCATCAGAGCGGGGGTCAGCACAGATACGCAGTATTTT.

The chain combines TRBV2 with TRBJ1-1; no firm D call. The V end lost 8 bases, the J end lost 0 bases, and 10 bases lay between the germline ends. Germline V lookup: CDR1 SNHLY, CDR2 FYNNEI. The CDR3 is 13 residues long. The CDR3 spells CASGGGLNTEAFF. CDR3 nucleotide sequence: TGTGCCAGCGGAGGAGGGTTGAACACTGAAGCTTTCTTT.

V and J are TRBV11-2 and TRBJ2-7; TRBD1 might be the D (5 bases). This CDR3 has 15 residues. With 2 bases removed from V and 6 bases from J, the gap between germline ends came to 17 bases. Germline V gives CDR1 SGHAT, CDR2 FQNNGV. CDR3 DNA: TGTGCCAGCAGCTTAACCCAGGGAATATGGGGCGAGCAGTACTTC. Translating gives CASSLTQGIWGEQYF.

The chain couples TRBV6-6 to TRBJ2-5; no clear D. The CDR3 sequence is 12 residues long. CDR1 and CDR2 from the germline V gene are MNHNY and SVGAGI (reference sequence). V was pared by 1 base and J by 5 bases, with 5 bases between. The DNA for the CDR3 is TGTGCCAGCAGTTACTTCCTCGAGACCCAGTACTTC. Translation gives CASSYFLETQYF.

V gene TRBV9 combines with J gene TRBJ2-1; 14 bases fit TRBD2. The germline gives CDR1 SGDLS, CDR2 YYNGEE. The CDR3 sequence is 15 residues long. Germline trimming cut 4 bases from V and 15 bases from J; bases unmatched to any gene: 12. The CDR3 sequence is CASSPREGLAGVPFF. The CDR3 nucleotides read TGTGCCAGCAGCCCCCGAGAGGGACTAGCGGGAGTTCCGTTCTTC.

This clone rates as large. The J gene is TRBJ1-2, the V gene TRBV10-3; no clear D gene. Germline CDR1 ENHRY, CDR2 SYGVKD. Trimming removed 8 bases at V and 3 bases at J, with 4 bases between. The CDR3 consists of 10 residues. Written as DNA, the CDR3 is TGTGCCATCGGGGACTATGGCTACACCTTC. It translates to CAIGDYGYTF.

The rearrangement joins TRBV6-5 to TRBJ1-2; possibly TRBD1 for D (5 bases). V was shortened by 7 bases and J by 8 bases, with 14 bases between the two germline ends. The germline V gene has CDR1 MNHEY and CDR2 SVGAGI. The length of the CDR3 is 12 residues. The CDR3: CASKGRVGGYTF. Written as DNA, the CDR3 is TGTGCCAGCAAGGGCAGGGTAGGCGGCTACACCTTC.

V is TRBV19 and J is TRBJ1-5; D uncertain. The CDR3 runs to 12 residues. Germline V gene data show CDR1 as LNHDA and CDR2 as SQIVND (reference sequence). V lost 4 bases and J lost 4, with 5 bases in between. This chain's CDR3 is CASSKINQPQHF. The CDR3 DNA sequence: TGTGCCAGTAGTAAAATTAATCAGCCCCAGCATTTT. The variable domain in full, completed from reference TRBV19 and TRBJ1-5, reads DGGITQSPKYLFRKEGQNVTLSCEQNLNHDAMYWYRQDPGQGLRLIYYSQIVNDFQKGDIAEGYSVSREKKESFPLTVTSAQKNPTAFYLCASSKINQPQHFGDGTRLSIL.

This clone has a handful of counts. V usage is TRBV9 and J usage is TRBJ1-5; no clear D gene. V shed 3 bases and J shed 3 bases, with 10 bases lying between them. Germline CDR1 SGDLS, CDR2 YYNGEE. The CDR3 has 14 amino acids. CDR3 in DNA: TGTGCCAGCAGCGGACGTCACGACAATCAGCCCCAGCATTTT. This codes for CASSGRHDNQPQHF.